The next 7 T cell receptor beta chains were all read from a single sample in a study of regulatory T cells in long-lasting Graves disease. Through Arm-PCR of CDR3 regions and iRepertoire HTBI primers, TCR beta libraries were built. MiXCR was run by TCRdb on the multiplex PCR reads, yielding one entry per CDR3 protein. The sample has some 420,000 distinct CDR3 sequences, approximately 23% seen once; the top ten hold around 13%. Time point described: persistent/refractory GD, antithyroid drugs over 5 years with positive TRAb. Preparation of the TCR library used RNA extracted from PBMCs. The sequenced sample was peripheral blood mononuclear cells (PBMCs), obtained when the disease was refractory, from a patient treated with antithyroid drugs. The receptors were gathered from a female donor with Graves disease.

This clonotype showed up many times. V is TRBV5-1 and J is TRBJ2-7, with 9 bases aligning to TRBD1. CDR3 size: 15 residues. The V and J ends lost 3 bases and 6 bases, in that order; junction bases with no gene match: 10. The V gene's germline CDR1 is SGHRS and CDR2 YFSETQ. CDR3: CASSSGDRGISEQYF. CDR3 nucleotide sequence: TGCGCCAGCAGCTCGGGCGACAGGGGGATAAGCGAGCAGTACTTC.

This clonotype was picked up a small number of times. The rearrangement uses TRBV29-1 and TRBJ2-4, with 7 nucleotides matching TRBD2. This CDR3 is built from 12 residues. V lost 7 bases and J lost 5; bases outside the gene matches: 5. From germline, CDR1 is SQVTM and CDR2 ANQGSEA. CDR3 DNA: TGCAGCGCCGCCCGGGGGGAAAACATTCAGTACTTC. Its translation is CSAARGENIQYF.

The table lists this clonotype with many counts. CDR3 DNA: TGTGCCAGCAGTTTCCCGGGGAAAGAGACCCAGTACTTC. As protein: CASSFPGKETQYF. The chain has TRBV12-3 or TRBV12-4 and TRBJ2-5; possibly TRBD2 for D (5 bases). Trimming cost V 3 bases and J 3 bases, with 8 bases left between them. This CDR3 contains 13 residues.

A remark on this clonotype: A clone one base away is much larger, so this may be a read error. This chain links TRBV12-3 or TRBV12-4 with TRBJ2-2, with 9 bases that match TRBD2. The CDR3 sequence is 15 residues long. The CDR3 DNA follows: TGTGCCAGCAGTCAGACTAGCGGCAACACCGGGGGGCTGTTTTTT. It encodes CASSQTSGNTGGLFF.

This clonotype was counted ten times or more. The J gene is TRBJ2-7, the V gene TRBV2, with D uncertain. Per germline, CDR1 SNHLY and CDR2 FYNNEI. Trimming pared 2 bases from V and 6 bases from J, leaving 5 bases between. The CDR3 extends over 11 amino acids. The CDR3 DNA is TGTGCCAGCAGTGAACAGATCGAGCAGTACTTC. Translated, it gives CASSEQIEQYF.

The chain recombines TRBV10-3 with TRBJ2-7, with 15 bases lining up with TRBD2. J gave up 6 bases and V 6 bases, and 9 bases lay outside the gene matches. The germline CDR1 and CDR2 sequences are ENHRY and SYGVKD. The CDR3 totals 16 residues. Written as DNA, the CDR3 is TGTGCCATCAGCGACTCAGGACTAGCGGGAGGGGGCGAGCAGTACTTC. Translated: CAISDSGLAGGGEQYF.

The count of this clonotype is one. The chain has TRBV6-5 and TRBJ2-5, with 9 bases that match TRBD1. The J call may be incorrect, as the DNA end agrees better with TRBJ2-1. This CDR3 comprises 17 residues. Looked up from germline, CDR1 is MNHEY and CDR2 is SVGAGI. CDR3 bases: TGTGCCAGCAGTTACCGAGGGGGACAGGGCCATTACAATGAGCAGTTCTTC. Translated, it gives CASSYRGGQGHYNEQFF.